This T cell receptor beta chain was identified during a study of identical twins. Overall study findings and caveats: Beta clonotypes that were abundant in cord blood contained fewer insertions, a pattern absent from memory repertoires. Zero-insertion analyses might be partly confounded by invariant T cells like MAIT and iNKT.

TCRdb independently ran MiXCR on the 5' RACE reads; one entry per CDR3 protein. Of about 220,000 distinct CDR3 sequences in the sample, 7.5% were seen once. Only healthy Caucasians were enrolled as donors. This CDR3 has 14 residues. Trimming cost V 0 bases and J 4 bases, with 12 bases left between them. CDR1 and CDR2 from the germline V gene are DFQATT and SNEGSKA (reference sequence). This clonotype was seen at least ten times. Its target is not known. A further study also used this sample, focusing on yellow fever vaccine responses in identical twins.

V usage is TRBV20-1 and J usage is TRBJ2-5, with a tentative D call TRBD2 (7 bases). The TCR sequence derives from a woman aged 18-29 years in good health. The sample comprised memory (CD45RO+) T cells sorted from blood. The CDR3 loop reads CSARDGGGGETQYF. CDR3 nucleotides: TGCAGTGCTAGAGATGGCGGGGGCGGAGAGACCCAGTACTTC.